These T cell receptor beta chains were read from a single sample in a study of T cells after yellow fever vaccination. TCRdb reprocessed the 5' RACE reads with MiXCR, giving one entry per CDR3 protein. The sample lists a few thousand distinct CDR3 sequences; around 8% were seen once. The sequences come from PBMCs, either bulk or a sorted T-cell subset (CD4+, CD8+, memory, or dextramer-sorted; not recorded which), collected 15 days after the yellow fever booster vaccination. These receptors were taken from a man aged 25-45 years who received the YFV17D yellow fever vaccine. The CDR3 runs from the conserved cysteine through the conserved F or W. Each record gives: CDR3 DNA, CDR3 protein, V gene, clone size, J gene, D gene. D genes are given only for firm matches. Part of the rows lack a size; the others show once, few, many or a class for expanded clones.

CDR3nt: TGTGCCAGCAGCCAAAGAGGGGGAAGGAGCTCCTACGAGCAGTACTTC
CDR3aa: CASSQRGGRSSYEQYF
v_gene: TRBV3-1
abundance: medium-sized
j_gene: TRBJ2-7
d_gene: NA

CDR3nt: TGCAGTGCGGGACAGCGCCCTAGGGGTGGCACAGATACGCAGTATTTT
CDR3aa: CSAGQRPRGGTDTQYF
v_gene: TRBV20-1
abundance: medium-sized
j_gene: TRBJ2-3
d_gene: TRBD1

CDR3nt: TGTGCCAGCACCACGCAGGTGAATTGGACCCAGCATTTT
CDR3aa: CASTTQVNWTQHF
v_gene: TRBV3-1
abundance: once
j_gene: TRBJ1-5
d_gene: NA

CDR3nt: TGTGCCAGCCATCGGGGACCCTACAATGAGCAGTTCTTC
CDR3aa: CASHRGPYNEQFF
v_gene: TRBV27
abundance: medium-sized
j_gene: TRBJ2-1
d_gene: NA

CDR3nt: TGTGCCAGCAGCCCCGAGGGACCTACAGATACGCAGTATTTT
CDR3aa: CASSPEGPTDTQYF
v_gene: TRBV3-1
abundance: medium-sized
j_gene: TRBJ2-3
d_gene: NA

CDR3nt: TGCAGTGCCCCGAGGCCAGGGGCCCCCAACGAGCAGTACTTC
CDR3aa: CSAPRPGAPNEQYF
v_gene: TRBV20-1
abundance: medium-sized
j_gene: TRBJ2-7
d_gene: NA

CDR3nt: TGTGCCAGCAGCTTTCGACAGGGTGGTTCCTACAATGAGCAGTTCTTC
CDR3aa: CASSFRQGGSYNEQFF
v_gene: TRBV13
abundance: many
j_gene: TRBJ2-1
d_gene: TRBD1

CDR3nt: TGTGCCAGCAGTTACTCGATCCGGGCCAGGGGGCTGGGCGAGCCCCAGCATTTT
CDR3aa: CASSYSIRARGLGEPQHF
v_gene: TRBV6-5
abundance: many
j_gene: TRBJ1-5
d_gene: TRBD1

CDR3nt: TGCGCCAGCAGCCCGGGACTAGCGGGTGAGACCCAGTACTTC
CDR3aa: CASSPGLAGETQYF
v_gene: TRBV5-1
abundance: large
j_gene: TRBJ2-5
d_gene: TRBD2

CDR3nt: TGTGCCAGCAGCTTGTCTAGCGGGAGAGGCGGGGAGCTGTTTTTT
CDR3aa: CASSLSSGRGGELFF
v_gene: TRBV5-4
abundance: medium-sized
j_gene: TRBJ2-2
d_gene: TRBD2

CDR3nt: TGTGCCAGTAGGCGGGTAGCGGGAGTAGGTGAGCAGTTCTTC
CDR3aa: CASRRVAGVGEQFF
v_gene: TRBV19
abundance: medium-sized
j_gene: TRBJ2-1
d_gene: TRBD2

CDR3nt: TGCAGCGTCCAAAACTACAGCACAGATACGCAGTATTTT
CDR3aa: CSVQNYSTDTQYF
v_gene: TRBV29-1
abundance: medium-sized
j_gene: TRBJ2-3
d_gene: NA

CDR3nt: TGCGCCAGCAGCTTCCAAGCGGGAGAGGGGACAGATACGCAGTATTTT
CDR3aa: CASSFQAGEGTDTQYF
v_gene: TRBV4-3
abundance: medium-sized
j_gene: TRBJ2-3
d_gene: TRBD2

CDR3nt: TGTGCCAGCAGCTTACTACGGGACAGCAGGGAGGGGGAGCTGTTTTTT
CDR3aa: CASSLLRDSREGELFF
v_gene: TRBV7-2
abundance: NA
j_gene: TRBJ2-2
d_gene: TRBD1

CDR3nt: TGTGCCAGCAGGGGACAGGTCGGAGAGACCCAGTACTTC
CDR3aa: CASRGQVGETQYF
v_gene: TRBV6-5
abundance: medium-sized
j_gene: TRBJ2-5
d_gene: TRBD1

CDR3nt: TGTGCCAGCTCCTCGGACTTAAGCTCCTACGAGCAGTACTTC
CDR3aa: CASSSDLSSYEQYF
v_gene: TRBV18
abundance: medium-sized
j_gene: TRBJ2-7
d_gene: NA

CDR3nt: TGTGCCAGCAGCTTAGGGGGCGCGGGCAATCAGCCCCAGCATTTT
CDR3aa: CASSLGGAGNQPQHF
v_gene: TRBV5-6
abundance: medium-sized
j_gene: TRBJ1-5
d_gene: TRBD1

CDR3nt: TGCAGCGTTGATACGGGACAGACCTACGAGCAGTACTTC
CDR3aa: CSVDTGQTYEQYF
v_gene: TRBV29-1
abundance: medium-sized
j_gene: TRBJ2-7
d_gene: TRBD1

CDR3nt: TGCGCCAGCAGTGCGGGACACTTCTCCTACAATGAGCAGTTCTTC
CDR3aa: CASSAGHFSYNEQFF
v_gene: TRBV5-1
abundance: medium-sized
j_gene: TRBJ2-1
d_gene: NA

CDR3nt: TGTGCCAGCAGCACAGACAGATCACAAGAGACCCAGTACTTC
CDR3aa: CASSTDRSQETQYF
v_gene: TRBV7-2
abundance: many
j_gene: TRBJ2-5
d_gene: NA

CDR3nt: TGCAGCGTTGTTTTGGGTACGGAGACCCAGTACTTC
CDR3aa: CSVVLGTETQYF
v_gene: TRBV29-1
abundance: medium-sized
j_gene: TRBJ2-5
d_gene: NA

CDR3nt: TGTGCCAGCAGCTCCAACAGTCTCTCCTACGAGCAGTACTTC
CDR3aa: CASSSNSLSYEQYF
v_gene: TRBV3-1
abundance: medium-sized
j_gene: TRBJ2-7
d_gene: NA

CDR3nt: TGTGCCAGCAGCATCATGGGTGGACAACCAAGGAGAGCAGATACGCAGTATTTT
CDR3aa: CASSIMGGQPRRADTQYF
v_gene: TRBV5-6
abundance: medium-sized
j_gene: TRBJ2-3
d_gene: NA

CDR3nt: TGTGCCAGCCTCGAAAACCCGCGGGGGACGCAGTATTTT
CDR3aa: CASLENPRGTQYF
v_gene: TRBV2
abundance: medium-sized
j_gene: TRBJ2-3
d_gene: TRBD2

CDR3nt: TGTGCCTGGACGCGGCGGGGGACTGGGGCCAACGTCCTGACTTTC
CDR3aa: CAWTRRGTGANVLTF
v_gene: TRBV30
abundance: medium-sized
j_gene: TRBJ2-6
d_gene: TRBD2

CDR3nt: TGTGCCACCGAAGCCCAGACAGGTTATAATTCACCCCTCCACTTT
CDR3aa: CATEAQTGYNSPLHF
v_gene: TRBV2
abundance: medium-sized
j_gene: TRBJ1-6
d_gene: NA

CDR3nt: TGTGCCAGCAGCACGGGACTACCCTCGGAAGATACGCAGTATTTT
CDR3aa: CASSTGLPSEDTQYF
v_gene: TRBV5-4
abundance: medium-sized
j_gene: TRBJ2-3
d_gene: TRBD2

CDR3nt: TGTGCCAGTAGCTATCCTGAATGGGACTCGGAGCAGTTCTTC
CDR3aa: CASSYPEWDSEQFF
v_gene: TRBV19
abundance: medium-sized
j_gene: TRBJ2-1
d_gene: NA

CDR3nt: TGTGCCAGCAGTTTATGGGGCGGGAGCACGGACGAGCAGTACTTC
CDR3aa: CASSLWGGSTDEQYF
v_gene: TRBV27
abundance: many
j_gene: TRBJ2-7
d_gene: TRBD2

CDR3nt: TGTGCCACCAGTGGGAGTAGCGGGATCGATGAGCAGTTCTTC
CDR3aa: CATSGSSGIDEQFF
v_gene: TRBV24-1
abundance: medium-sized
j_gene: TRBJ2-1
d_gene: TRBD2

CDR3nt: TGTGCCAGCCAAGCAGATACGCAGTATTTT
CDR3aa: CASQADTQYF
v_gene: TRBV3-1
abundance: NA
j_gene: TRBJ2-3
d_gene: NA

CDR3nt: TGCGCCAGCAGCTTGGAAGCGAAGAGTACGCAGTATTTT
CDR3aa: CASSLEAKSTQYF
v_gene: TRBV5-1
abundance: medium-sized
j_gene: TRBJ2-3
d_gene: NA

CDR3nt: TGTGCCAGCAGTTACTCGGCCAGCGGGACATACAATGAGCAGTTCTTC
CDR3aa: CASSYSASGTYNEQFF
v_gene: TRBV6-2/TRBV6-3
abundance: many
j_gene: TRBJ2-1
d_gene: NA

CDR3nt: TGTGCCAGCGGGCAACAGGGAGGGAGCTTTTCCGGTCAGCCCCAGCATTTT
CDR3aa: CASGQQGGSFSGQPQHF
v_gene: TRBV7-8
abundance: medium-sized
j_gene: TRBJ1-5
d_gene: NA

CDR3nt: TGTGCCACCAGTGAGGGACGCAGACCCAATGAGCAGTTCTTC
CDR3aa: CATSEGRRPNEQFF
v_gene: TRBV24-1
abundance: medium-sized
j_gene: TRBJ2-1
d_gene: NA

CDR3nt: TGTGCCAGCAGTTACCCGGGCACCGGGGAGCTGTTTTTT
CDR3aa: CASSYPGTGELFF
v_gene: TRBV6-5
abundance: many
j_gene: TRBJ2-2
d_gene: NA

CDR3nt: TGTGCCAGGTCGACGAGGTCAGACAATGAGCAGTTCTTC
CDR3aa: CARSTRSDNEQFF
v_gene: TRBV18
abundance: NA
j_gene: TRBJ2-1
d_gene: NA

CDR3nt: TGTGCCAGCAGTTACTCGACCGGGCTCAGCACTGAAGCTTTCTTT
CDR3aa: CASSYSTGLSTEAFF
v_gene: TRBV6-6
abundance: medium-sized
j_gene: TRBJ1-1
d_gene: NA

CDR3nt: TGTGCCAGCACCCAGCAGGTCTCCTGGACCTACGAGCAGTACTTC
CDR3aa: CASTQQVSWTYEQYF
v_gene: TRBV3-1
abundance: NA
j_gene: TRBJ2-7
d_gene: NA

CDR3nt: TGTGCCAGCAGCCAAGGTATCCGTGAAGCTTTCTTT
CDR3aa: CASSQGIREAFF
v_gene: TRBV3-1
abundance: many
j_gene: TRBJ1-1
d_gene: NA

CDR3nt: TGTGCCAGCTCACCACGACTAGCCCATATGGGAGATACGCAGTATTTT
CDR3aa: CASSPRLAHMGDTQYF
v_gene: TRBV18
abundance: medium-sized
j_gene: TRBJ2-3
d_gene: TRBD2

CDR3nt: TGCAGTGCTAGAGCCCTGGGAGGCACTGAAGCTTTCTTT
CDR3aa: CSARALGGTEAFF
v_gene: TRBV20-1
abundance: medium-sized
j_gene: TRBJ1-1
d_gene: NA

CDR3nt: TGCGCCAGCAGGGACAGGGTCCTCCCTACTGAAGCTTTCTTT
CDR3aa: CASRDRVLPTEAFF
v_gene: TRBV5-1
abundance: medium-sized
j_gene: TRBJ1-1
d_gene: TRBD1

CDR3nt: TGCGCCAGCAGCCTTGGAGGATTCACAGATACGCAGTATTTT
CDR3aa: CASSLGGFTDTQYF
v_gene: TRBV5-1
abundance: many
j_gene: TRBJ2-3
d_gene: NA

CDR3nt: TGTGCCATCAGTGGGGACGGTGATGGCTACACCTTC
CDR3aa: CAISGDGDGYTF
v_gene: TRBV10-3
abundance: medium-sized
j_gene: TRBJ1-2
d_gene: NA

CDR3nt: TGCAGCGTTAAACAAGAGACCCAGTACTTC
CDR3aa: CSVKQETQYF
v_gene: TRBV29-1
abundance: medium-sized
j_gene: TRBJ2-5
d_gene: NA

CDR3nt: TGCGCCAGCAGCCAAGACGAAATACAGGGGAGACGGTATGGCTACACCTTC
CDR3aa: CASSQDEIQGRRYGYTF
v_gene: TRBV4-3
abundance: medium-sized
j_gene: TRBJ1-2
d_gene: TRBD1

CDR3nt: TGTGCCAGCAGCACAGGAGGGGACGGGACCCAGTACTTC
CDR3aa: CASSTGGDGTQYF
v_gene: TRBV4-2
abundance: medium-sized
j_gene: TRBJ2-5
d_gene: NA

CDR3nt: TGTGCCAGCAGCAGACTAGCGGGAGCGCCTTCCTTC
CDR3aa: CASSRLAGAPSF
v_gene: TRBV5-6
abundance: medium-sized
j_gene: TRBJ2-7
d_gene: TRBD2

CDR3nt: TGCGCCAGCAGCTTGGATCAGGGCCTTCAGCCCCAGCATTTT
CDR3aa: CASSLDQGLQPQHF
v_gene: TRBV5-1
abundance: medium-sized
j_gene: TRBJ1-5
d_gene: NA

CDR3nt: TGCGCCAGCACCAAGTCAGCCCGTTCCGATACGCAGTATTTT
CDR3aa: CASTKSARSDTQYF
v_gene: TRBV10-2
abundance: medium-sized
j_gene: TRBJ2-3
d_gene: NA

CDR3nt: TGTGCCAGTACCGAAGGGGGGACAGGGGATGAAAAACTGTTTTTT
CDR3aa: CASTEGGTGDEKLFF
v_gene: TRBV19
abundance: medium-sized
j_gene: TRBJ1-4
d_gene: TRBD1

CDR3nt: TGTGCCAGCAGTTTCGACGGCTACTCCTACGAGCAGTACTTC
CDR3aa: CASSFDGYSYEQYF
v_gene: TRBV12-3/TRBV12-4
abundance: medium-sized
j_gene: TRBJ2-7
d_gene: NA

CDR3nt: TGTGCCAGCAGCCAAATGGGATCTAGCGGGTGGTCAGGCGAGCAGTACTTC
CDR3aa: CASSQMGSSGWSGEQYF
v_gene: TRBV4-2
abundance: medium-sized
j_gene: TRBJ2-7
d_gene: TRBD2

CDR3nt: TGTGCCAGCTTAACACACAGGGGGAGCTCCTACGAGCAGTACTTC
CDR3aa: CASLTHRGSSYEQYF
v_gene: TRBV12-3/TRBV12-4
abundance: medium-sized
j_gene: TRBJ2-7
d_gene: TRBD1

CDR3nt: TGCAGCGCAACTCTCGGGAACTACGAGCAGTACTTC
CDR3aa: CSATLGNYEQYF
v_gene: TRBV29-1
abundance: medium-sized
j_gene: TRBJ2-7
d_gene: NA

CDR3nt: TGCGCCAGCAGCATGATGGCTCGTGGGATCGAGACCCAGTACTTC
CDR3aa: CASSMMARGIETQYF
v_gene: TRBV5-1
abundance: medium-sized
j_gene: TRBJ2-5
d_gene: NA

CDR3nt: TGCGCCAGCACAGAAGGTGGCGGGAGGGGTGATACGCAGTATTTT
CDR3aa: CASTEGGGRGDTQYF
v_gene: TRBV5-1
abundance: medium-sized
j_gene: TRBJ2-3
d_gene: TRBD2